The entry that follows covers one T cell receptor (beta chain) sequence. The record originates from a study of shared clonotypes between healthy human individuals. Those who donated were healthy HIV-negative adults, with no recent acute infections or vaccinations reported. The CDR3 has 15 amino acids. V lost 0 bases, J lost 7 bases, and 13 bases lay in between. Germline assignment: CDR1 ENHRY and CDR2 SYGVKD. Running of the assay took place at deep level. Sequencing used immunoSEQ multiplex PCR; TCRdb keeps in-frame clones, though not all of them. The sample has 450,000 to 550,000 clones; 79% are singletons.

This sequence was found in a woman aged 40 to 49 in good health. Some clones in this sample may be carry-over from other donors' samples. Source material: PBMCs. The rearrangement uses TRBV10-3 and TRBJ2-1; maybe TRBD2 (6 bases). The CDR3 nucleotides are TGTGCCATCAGTGAGTCAACTAGCAAGGGTAATGAGCAGTTCTTC. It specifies CAISESTSKGNEQFF.